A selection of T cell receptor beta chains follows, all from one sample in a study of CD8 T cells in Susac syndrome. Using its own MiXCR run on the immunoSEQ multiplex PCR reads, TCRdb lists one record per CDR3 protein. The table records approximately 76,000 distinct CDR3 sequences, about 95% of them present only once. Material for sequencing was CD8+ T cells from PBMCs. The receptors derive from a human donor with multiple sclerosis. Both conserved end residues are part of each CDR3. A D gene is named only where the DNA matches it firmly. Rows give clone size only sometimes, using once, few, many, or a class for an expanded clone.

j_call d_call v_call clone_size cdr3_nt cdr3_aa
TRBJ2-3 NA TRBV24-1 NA TGTGCCACCAGTGACGTCCGGGACAGCACAGATACGCAGTATTTT CATSDVRDSTDTQYF
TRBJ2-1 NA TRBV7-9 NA TGTGCCAGCGGGATCGGGTACAATGAGCAGTTCTTC CASGIGYNEQFF
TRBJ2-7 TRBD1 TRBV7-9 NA TGTGCCAGCAGCACCAACCGGGACAGGGACCACGAGCAGTACTTC CASSTNRDRDHEQYF
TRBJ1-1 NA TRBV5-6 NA TGTGCCAGCAGCACTGGGGTGGAGGCTTTCTTT CASSTGVEAFF
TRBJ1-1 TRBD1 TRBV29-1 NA TGCGGCGGGATTCTGACAGGGTGGGGGCATCTTGAAGCTTTCTTT CGGILTGWGHLEAFF
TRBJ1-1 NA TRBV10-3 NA TGTGCCACCGGGACACCGGCTGAAGCTTTCTTT CATGTPAEAFF
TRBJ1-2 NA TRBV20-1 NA TGCAGTGCAGCCGGGGCCTACGAGGGTGGCTACACCTTC CSAAGAYEGGYTF
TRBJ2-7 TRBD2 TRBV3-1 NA TGTGCCAGCAGCCAAGCCGGGACTAGGACCTACGAGCAATACTTC CASSQAGTRTYEQYF
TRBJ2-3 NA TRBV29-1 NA TGCAGCGAGAAGGACTTCCCTGGGTCAGATACGCAGTATTTT CSEKDFPGSDTQYF
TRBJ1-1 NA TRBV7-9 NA TGTGCCAGCAGCTTAGGCTACACTGAAGCTTTCTTT CASSLGYTEAFF
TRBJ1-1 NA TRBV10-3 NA TGTGCCATCGGGACGGGCACTGAAGCTTTCTTT CAIGTGTEAFF
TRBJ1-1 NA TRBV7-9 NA TGTGCCAGCAGCTTAATGGGGGCCCACACTGAAGCTTTCTTT CASSLMGAHTEAFF
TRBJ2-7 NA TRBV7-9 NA TGTGCCAGCAGCTCTTGGACAGATAGATACGAGCAGTACTTC CASSSWTDRYEQYF
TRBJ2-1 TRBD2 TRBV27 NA TGTGCCAGCCGAACTAGCGGGAGTTTGGTTGAGCAGTTCTTC CASRTSGSLVEQFF
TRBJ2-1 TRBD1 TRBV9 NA TGTGCCAGCAGCTTTCGGACAGGGGACAAGGATGAGCAGTTCTTC CASSFRTGDKDEQFF
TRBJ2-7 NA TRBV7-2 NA TGTGCCAGCAGCTTTAGCTCCTACGAGCAGTACTTC CASSFSSYEQYF
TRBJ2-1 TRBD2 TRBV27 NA TGTGCCAGCAGTGAGGGACTAGCGGGAGTCTACAATGAGCAGTTCTTC CASSEGLAGVYNEQFF
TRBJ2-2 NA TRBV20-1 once TGCAGTGCTAGCTCGACCGTGAACACCGGGGAGCTGTTTTTT CSASSTVNTGELFF
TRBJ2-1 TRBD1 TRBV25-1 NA TGTGCCAGCAGTGAAGGGACAGGGGCGGTTGCGAACGATGAGCAGTTCTTC CASSEGTGAVANDEQFF
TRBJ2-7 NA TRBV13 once TGTGCCAGCAGCCTCTCACGGGGCGACGAGCAGTACTTC CASSLSRGDEQYF
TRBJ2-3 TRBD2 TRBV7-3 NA TGTGCCAGCAGACTTACGAGCGGGGGAACAGATACGCAGTATTTT CASRLTSGGTDTQYF
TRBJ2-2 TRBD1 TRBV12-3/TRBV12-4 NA TGTGCCAGCAGTCCTAGAAGGGGACAGCCGAACACCGGGGAGCTGTTTTTT CASSPRRGQPNTGELFF
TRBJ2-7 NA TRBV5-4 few TGTGCCAGCAGCGACCCCACAGGATGGATCGACGAGCAGTACTTC CASSDPTGWIDEQYF
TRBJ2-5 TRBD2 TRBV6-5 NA TGTGCCAGCAGTTACTCGAGCGGGGGCAGGGAGACCCAGTACTTC CASSYSSGGRETQYF
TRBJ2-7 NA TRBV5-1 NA TGCGCCAGCAGCTCGCGAGAGGGGGCCTACGAGCAGTACTTC CASSSREGAYEQYF
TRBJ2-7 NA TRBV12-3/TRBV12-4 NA TGTGCCAGCAGTGCCCCCGGGAACCTCGAGCAGTACTTC CASSAPGNLEQYF
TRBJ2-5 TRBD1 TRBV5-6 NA TGTGCCAGCAGCTTGAGGGGACAGCAAGAGACCCAGTACTTC CASSLRGQQETQYF
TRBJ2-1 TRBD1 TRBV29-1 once TGCAGCGTTGAAGGACAGGGGGCTTTGAATGAGCAGTTCTTC CSVEGQGALNEQFF
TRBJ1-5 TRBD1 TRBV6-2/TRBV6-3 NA TGTGCCAGCAGACAGGGGGCGCGGGGCAATCAGTCCCAGCATTTT CASRQGARGNQSQHF
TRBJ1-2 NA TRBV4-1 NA TGCGCCAGCAGCCAAGATCTCAGAAATTTGATCCTCCCTTATGGCTACACCTTC CASSQDLRNLILPYGYTF
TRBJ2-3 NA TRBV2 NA TGTGCCAGCAGCCAGGGGGGGGGCACAGATACGCAGTATTTT CASSQGGGTDTQYF
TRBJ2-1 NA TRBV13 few TGTGCCAGCAGCTTGTCTCGCTCCTCCTACAATGAGCAGTTCTTC CASSLSRSSYNEQFF
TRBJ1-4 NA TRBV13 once TGTGCCAGCAGCTTAGCAGGTTGGTCAAAGGAAAAACTGTTTTTT CASSLAGWSKEKLFF
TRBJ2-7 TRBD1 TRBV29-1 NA TGCAGCGTTGAAGGGGGACAGGGGCTCGAGCAGTACTTC CSVEGGQGLEQYF
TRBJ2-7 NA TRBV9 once TGTGCCAGCAGCGTAGAGGCTTACTACGAGCAGTACTTC CASSVEAYYEQYF
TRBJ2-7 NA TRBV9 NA TGTGCCAGCAGCGTATTCGACGGTCCCTACGAGCAGTACTTC CASSVFDGPYEQYF
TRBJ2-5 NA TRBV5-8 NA TGTGCCAGCAGCTTGGATGTGGGAGAGACCCAGTACTTC CASSLDVGETQYF
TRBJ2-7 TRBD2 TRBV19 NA TGTGCCAGTAGCCTAGCGGGAGCGTTCATCCACGAGCAGTACTTC CASSLAGAFIHEQYF
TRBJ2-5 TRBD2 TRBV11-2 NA TGTGCCAGCAGCCAGCGACTAGCGGGATCTGAGACCCAGTACTTC CASSQRLAGSETQYF
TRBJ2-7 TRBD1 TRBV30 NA TGTGCCTGGGAGGGAGGCCGGGACAGGGGTAGGTACGAGCAGTACTTC CAWEGGRDRGRYEQYF
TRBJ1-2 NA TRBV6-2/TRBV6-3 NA TGTGCCAGCAGCGCAGGGGCAGGGAGCGGCTACACCTTC CASSAGAGSGYTF
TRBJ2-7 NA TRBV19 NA TGTGCCAGTAGTATCCAACTGAACTCCTACGAGCAGTACTTC CASSIQLNSYEQYF
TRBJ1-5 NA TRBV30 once TGTGCCTGGAGTGTACAAAGTTTCAATCAGCCCCAGCATTTT CAWSVQSFNQPQHF
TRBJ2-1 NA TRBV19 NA TGTGCCAGTAGTATACTTGGAGACGATGAGCAGTTCTTC CASSILGDDEQFF
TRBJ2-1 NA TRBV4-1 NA TGCGCCAGCTCTTTCGAGGCAGGGGGGAGGTTAAATGAGCAGTTCTTC CASSFEAGGRLNEQFF
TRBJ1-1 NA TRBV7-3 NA TGTGCCAGCAGCTTATACCTGAACACTGAAGCTTTCTTT CASSLYLNTEAFF
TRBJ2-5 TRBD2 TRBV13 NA TGTGCCAGCAGCCCATGGACTAGCGGGGGGCAGATTCAAGAGACCCAGTACTTC CASSPWTSGGQIQETQYF
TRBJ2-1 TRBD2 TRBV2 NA TGTGCCAGCAGTTCCGGGACTAACTTTTTGGAGCAGTTCTTC CASSSGTNFLEQFF
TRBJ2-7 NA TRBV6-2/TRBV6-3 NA TGTGCCAGCATCCGGTCCCTTTCCTACGAGCAGTACTTC CASIRSLSYEQYF
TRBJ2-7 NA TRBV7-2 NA TGTGCCAGCAGCCCGACGTTGAGAGAGCAGTACTTC CASSPTLREQYF
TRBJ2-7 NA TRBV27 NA TGTGCCAGCAGTTTAGGCAGGCGGGGTCGCTACGAGCAGTACTTC CASSLGRRGRYEQYF
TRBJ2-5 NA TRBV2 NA TGTGCCAGCGAGCGGTCGGAAGAGACCCAGTACTTC CASERSEETQYF